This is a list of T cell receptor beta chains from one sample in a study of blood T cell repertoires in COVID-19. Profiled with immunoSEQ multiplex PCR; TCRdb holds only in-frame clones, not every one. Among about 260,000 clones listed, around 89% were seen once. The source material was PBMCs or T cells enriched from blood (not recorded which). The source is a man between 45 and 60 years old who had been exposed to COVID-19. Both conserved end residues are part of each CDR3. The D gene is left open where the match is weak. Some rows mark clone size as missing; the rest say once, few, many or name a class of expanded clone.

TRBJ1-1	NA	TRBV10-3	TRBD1	CAISGTGRNTEAFF	TGTGCCATCAGCGGGACAGGGAGGAACACTGAAGCTTTCTTT
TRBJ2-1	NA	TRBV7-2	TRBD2	CASSPRLAVSYNEQFF	TGTGCCAGCAGCCCGCGACTAGCGGTATCCTACAATGAGCAGTTCTTC
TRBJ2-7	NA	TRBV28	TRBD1	CASSSPGTGYYEQYF	TGTGCCAGCAGTTCCCCCGGGACAGGGTATTACGAGCAGTACTTC
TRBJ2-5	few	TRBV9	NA	CASSVGQRQETQYF	TGTGCCAGCAGCGTAGGCCAGCGACAAGAGACCCAGTACTTC
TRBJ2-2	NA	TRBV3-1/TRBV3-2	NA	CASSPGSRGAPTELFF	TGTGCCAGCAGCCCCGGCTCACGGGGGGCGCCGACTGAGCTGTTTTTT
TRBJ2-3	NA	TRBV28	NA	CASSFLSGTDTQYF	TGTGCCAGCAGTTTCCTTTCTGGCACAGATACGCAGTATTTT
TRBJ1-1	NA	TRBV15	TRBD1	CATSSNGQAEAFF	TGTGCCACCAGCAGCAATGGACAGGCTGAAGCTTTCTTT
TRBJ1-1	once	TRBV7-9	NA	CASSLGQTNTEAFF	TGTGCCAGCAGCCTGGGACAAACGAACACTGAAGCTTTCTTT
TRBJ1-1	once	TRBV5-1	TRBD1	CASRRSGQDTEAFF	TGCGCCAGCCGCCGTAGTGGACAGGACACTGAAGCTTTCTTT
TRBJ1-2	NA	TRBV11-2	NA	CASSLGRNNYGYTF	TGTGCCAGCAGCTTAGGCAGAAATAACTATGGCTACACCTTC
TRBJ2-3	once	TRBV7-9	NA	CASSFSSTDTQYF	TGTGCCAGCAGCTTTTCTAGCACAGATACGCAGTATTTT
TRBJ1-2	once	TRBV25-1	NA	CASQHRANYGYTF	TGTGCCAGCCAACACAGGGCTAACTATGGCTACACCTTC
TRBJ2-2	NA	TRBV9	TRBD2	CASSVREGLAGELFF	TGTGCCAGCAGCGTCCGGGAGGGCTTGGCCGGGGAGCTGTTTTTT
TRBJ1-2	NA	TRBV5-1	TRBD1	CASSKGQGTNYGYTF	TGCGCCAGCAGCAAAGGACAGGGCACTAACTATGGCTACACCTTC
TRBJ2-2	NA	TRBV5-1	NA	CASSLGSPNTGELFF	TGCGCCAGCAGCTTGGGTAGCCCGAACACCGGGGAGCTGTTTTTT
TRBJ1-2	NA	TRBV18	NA	CASSPTVENYGYTF	TGTGCCAGCTCACCAACAGTCGAGAACTATGGCTACACCTTC
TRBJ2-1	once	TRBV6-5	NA	CASTRGTTAYNEQFF	TGTGCCAGCACCCGGGGGACCACCGCCTACAATGAGCAGTTCTTC
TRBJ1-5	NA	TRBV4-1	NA	CASSQATNSNQPQHF	TGCGCCAGCAGCCAAGCCACAAATAGCAATCAGCCCCAGCATTTT
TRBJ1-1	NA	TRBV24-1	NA	CASQGANTEAFF	TGTGCCAGCCAGGGTGCGAACACTGAAGCTTTCTTT
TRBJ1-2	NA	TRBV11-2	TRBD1	CASRATGVAGYTF	TGTGCCAGCAGAGCCACAGGGGTGGCTGGCTACACCTTC
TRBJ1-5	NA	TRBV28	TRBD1	CASRLAKGAYQPQHF	TGTGCCAGCAGGCTCGCGAAGGGGGCCTACCAGCCCCAGCATTTT
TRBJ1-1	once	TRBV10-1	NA	CASNGQLNTEAFF	TGCGCCAGCAACGGACAGCTGAACACTGAAGCTTTCTTT
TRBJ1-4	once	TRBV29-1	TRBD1	CSGQTGVNEKLFF	TGCAGCGGGCAAACAGGGGTTAATGAAAAACTGTTTTTT
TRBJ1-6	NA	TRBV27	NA	CASSLSDSSYNSPLHF	TGTGCCAGCAGTTTAAGCGACAGCTCCTATAATTCACCCCTCCACTTT
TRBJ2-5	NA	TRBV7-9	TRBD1	CASSLQGASETQYF	TGTGCCAGCAGCTTACAGGGGGCGAGTGAGACCCAGTACTTC
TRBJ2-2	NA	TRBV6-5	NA	CASSPEPFGELFF	TGTGCCAGCAGCCCCGAGCCGTTCGGGGAGCTGTTTTTT
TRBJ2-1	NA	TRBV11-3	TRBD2	CASSLTGLAGAYNEQFF	TGTGCCAGCAGCCTAACGGGACTAGCGGGGGCCTACAATGAGCAGTTCTTC
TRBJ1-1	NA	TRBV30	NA	CAWTPGLSNTEAFF	TGTGCCTGGACTCCGGGACTCTCGAACACTGAAGCTTTCTTT
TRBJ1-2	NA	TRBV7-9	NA	CASSSYQGPGYTF	TGTGCCAGCAGCTCTTACCAGGGCCCGGGCTACACCTTC
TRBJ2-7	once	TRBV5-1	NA	CASSLGQVASYEQYF	TGCGCCAGCAGCTTGGGGCAGGTTGCTTCCTACGAGCAGTACTTC
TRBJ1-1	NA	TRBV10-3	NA	CAISESQGFGTEAFF	TGTGCCATCAGTGAGTCGCAGGGGTTCGGTACTGAAGCTTTCTTT
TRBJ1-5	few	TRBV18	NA	CASSSQGNQPQHF	TGTGCCAGCTCCAGCCAGGGAAATCAGCCCCAGCATTTT
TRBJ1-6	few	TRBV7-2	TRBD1	CASSPRTGSNSPLHF	TGTGCCAGCAGCCCCCGGACAGGGTCTAATTCACCCCTCCACTTT
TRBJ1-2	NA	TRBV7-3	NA	CASSTGNYGYTF	TGTGCCAGCAGCACCGGGAACTATGGCTACACCTTC
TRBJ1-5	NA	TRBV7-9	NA	CASSSSVGVNNQPQHF	TGTGCCAGCAGCTCGTCCGTTGGAGTCAACAATCAGCCCCAGCATTTT
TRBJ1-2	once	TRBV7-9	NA	CASTPSGGANYGYTF	TGTGCCAGCACCCCCTCCGGGGGAGCTAACTATGGCTACACCTTC
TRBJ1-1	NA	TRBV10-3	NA	CAIRVRDEAFF	TGTGCCATCAGGGTCCGGGATGAAGCTTTCTTT
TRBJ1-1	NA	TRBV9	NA	CASSVGDLNTEAFF	TGTGCCAGCAGCGTAGGGGACTTGAACACTGAAGCTTTCTTT
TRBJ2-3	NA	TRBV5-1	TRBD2	CASSLLAGGDTDTQYF	TGCGCCAGCAGCTTACTAGCGGGAGGTGACACAGATACGCAGTATTTT
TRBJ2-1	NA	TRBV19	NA	CASSIRVNEQFF	TGTGCCAGTTCCATCCGGGTAAATGAGCAGTTCTTC
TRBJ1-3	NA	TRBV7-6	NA	CASSLGAGRSGNTIYF	TGTGCCAGCAGCTTAGGTGCGGGGAGGAGTGGAAACACCATATATTTT
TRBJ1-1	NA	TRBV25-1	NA	CASSEWAGLNTEAFF	TGTGCCAGCAGTGAATGGGCAGGCTTGAACACTGAAGCTTTCTTT